This T cell receptor beta chain is drawn from a study of blood T cells in healthy people across ages. Each donor was a healthy Caucasian individual from Russia, aged about 6 to 100. With a J-beta primer mix and a sample-barcoded 5' primer, a second PCR ran roughly 7 to 11 cycles. Each CDR3 protein gets one entry after TCRdb re-called the 5' RACE reads with MiXCR. The sample has about 1,800,000 distinct CDR3 sequences; 28% are singletons. There are a few counts of this clonotype. At one end, the junction sequence differs from germline, possibly due to a read error. The specimen sequenced was blood. The clonotype was recovered from a woman aged 30 to 39 in good health.

The CDR3 sequence is CSARPPGGPDEQYF. The DNA for the CDR3 is TGCAGCGCTAGACCCCCCGGAGGGCCCGACGAGCAGTACTTC. The chain couples TRBV20-1 to TRBJ2-4; a weak D match, TRBD2 (6 bases). Near its end, the DNA agrees better with TRBJ2-7, so the J call may be wrong. Germline V gene lookup returns CDR1 DFQATT and CDR2 SNEGSKA (reference sequence). The CDR3 sequence is 14 residues long.